The entry below gives a single T cell receptor beta chain sequence along with its context. Study processing details: Reference gene primer amplification in the assay estimated nucleated cell counts. The method was immunoSEQ multiplex PCR; TCRdb's version includes in-frame clones alone and lacks a portion of them. Clonal size and the V and J genes are those of that table, whereas D and trimming came from the DNA. The sample has about 130,000 clones; around 81% are singletons. The data were taken from a study of blood T cell repertoires in COVID-19. For the study at large: PBMCs, B-cell-depleted T cells, or T cells provided the cDNA or gDNA that made up the material.

The TCR was taken from a man aged 35-49 years with active or convalescent COVID-19. Sequencing used peripheral blood.

CDR3 amino acids: CASTGTGRIEGYTF. The CDR3 DNA reads TGTGCCAGCACCGGGACAGGGCGTATCGAAGGCTACACCTTC. This chain joins TRBV10-3 and TRBJ1-2, with 9 nucleotides matching TRBD1. V dropped 10 bases and J dropped 8; count of bases not matched to a gene: 14. Germline V lookup: CDR1 ENHRY, CDR2 SYGVKD. CDR3 length equals 14 residues.